These 20 T cell receptor beta chains were sequenced from one sample in a study of patients and donors after allogeneic stem cell transplantation (dated by TCRdb to the early 2020s). Library prep was done by RT-PCR. Sequencing used a NextSeq 550. TCRdb applied fastp at Q25 and MiXCR to the public reads, then kept only in-frame beta chains. Merged by CDR3 protein, the rows form single entries marked with the most common genes and DNA. The sample data list about a million distinct CDR3 sequences, and roughly 18% of these were observed just once. Clones ranked in the top ten supply roughly 6% of the sample. The sample comprised blood, either unsorted or a sorted T cell fraction (not recorded which). Source of these receptors: a human donor who was either an allogeneic HSCT recipient or a stem cell or donor lymphocyte infusion donor (not recorded which). It is not recorded whose cells these are; they may come from a transplant donor.

This clonotype occurred a few times. This chain uses TRBV24-1 with TRBJ2-5; 8 nucleotides align to TRBD1. Germline V gene lookup returns CDR1 KGHDR and CDR2 SFDVKD. The V gene end was trimmed by 4 bases and the J gene end by 1 base; junction bases not matched to a gene: 1. The CDR3 spans 14 residues. DNA for the CDR3: TGTGCCACCAGTGAAGGGACAGGCCAAGAGACCCAGTACTTC. Amino acid sequence: CATSEGTGQETQYF.

V gene TRBV18 combines with J gene TRBJ2-1; D call uncertain. The CDR3 totals 14 residues. Germline loops: CDR1 KGHSH, CDR2 LQKENI. V was pared by 1 base and J by 7 bases, with 11 bases between. CDR3 nucleotides: TGTGCCAGCTCACCACGGACCCTCGGAAATGAGCAGTTCTTC. This encodes CASSPRTLGNEQFF.

This clonotype was picked up many times. V and J are TRBV12-3 or TRBV12-4 and TRBJ1-4; D is possibly TRBD1 (6 bases). CDR3 length: 13 amino acids. V was trimmed by 3 bases and J by 6 bases, leaving 8 bases between them. The CDR3 sequence is CASSFRGHEKLFF. The CDR3 region has the DNA TGTGCCAGCAGTTTTCGGGGGCATGAAAAACTGTTTTTT.

The chain recombines TRBV5-1 with TRBJ2-1; 10 positions agree with TRBD2. Germline V gene sequence: CDR1 SGHRS, CDR2 YFSETQ. V trimming: 4 bases; J trimming: 9 bases; junction bases outside the gene matches: 10. CDR3 size: 15 residues. CDR3 sequence (DNA): TGCGCCAGCAGCCCAAGACTAGCGGGTGCCATTGAGCAGTTCTTC. This translates into CASSPRLAGAIEQFF. The full variable domain, with the rest looked up from reference TRBV5-1 and TRBJ2-1, is KAGVTQTPRYLIKTRGQQVTLSCSPISGHRSVSWYQQTPGQGLQFLFEYFSETQRNKGNFPGRFSGRQFSNSRSEMNVSTLELGDSALYLCASSPRLAGAIEQFFGPGTRLTVL.

The rearrangement uses TRBV9 and TRBJ2-1; D perhaps matches TRBD2 (5 bases). This CDR3 spans 13 amino acids. V lost 1 base, J lost 8 bases, and 10 bases lay in between. The germline V gene has CDR1 SGDLS and CDR2 YYNGEE. The CDR3 nucleotides are TGTGCCAGCAGCGTAAATAGCGTGGATGAGCAGTTCTTC. It codes for CASSVNSVDEQFF.

This clonotype occurred a few times. The V call is TRBV20-1, the J call TRBJ2-1; 7 nucleotides agree with TRBD2. Per the germline V gene, CDR1 is DFQATT and CDR2 is SNEGSKA (reference sequence). The CDR3 consists of 16 residues. Trimming cost V 2 bases and J 4 bases; bases outside gene matches: 11. CDR3 amino acids: CSARNKTGTKYNEQFF. The CDR3 DNA is TGCAGTGCTAGAAATAAAACCGGGACTAAGTACAATGAGCAGTTCTTC.

This clonotype showed up many times. CDR3 amino acids: CASSPMAGRNYGYTF. Written as DNA, the CDR3 is TGTGCCAGCAGCCCCATGGCCGGCCGCAACTATGGCTACACCTTC. The chain combines TRBV7-2 with TRBJ1-2; D remains unclear. The V gene's germline CDR1 is SGHTA and CDR2 FQGNSA. This CDR3 has 15 amino acids. V was trimmed by 5 bases and J by 2 bases, leaving 15 bases between them.

This clonotype has just a few counts. The chain joins TRBV4-3 to TRBJ1-2, with no clear D. The germline V and J ends were trimmed by 0 bases and 5 bases, with 16 bases remaining between them. In germline, CDR1 is LGHNA, CDR2 YSLEER. The CDR3 sequence is 16 residues long. The CDR3 loop is CASSQDLTDPGYGYTF. The CDR3 bases are TGCGCCAGCAGCCAAGATCTGACGGATCCGGGTTATGGCTACACCTTC.

V gene TRBV6-1 combines with J gene TRBJ2-4, with 9 bases lining up with TRBD1. V shed 5 bases, J shed 6 bases, and the junction held 8 bases outside the gene matches. This CDR3 spans 15 amino acids. Germline V lookup: CDR1 MNHNS, CDR2 SASEGT. The CDR3, as DNA: TGTGCCAGCAGTACGACGACAGGGGGGAGAAACATTCAGTACTTC. Translation gives CASSTTTGGRNIQYF.

This sequence joins TRBV4-3 and TRBJ2-3, with D possibly being TRBD1 (5 bases). The CDR3 is 14 residues long. V lost 4 bases to trimming and J lost 2 bases, with 10 bases between them. Per the germline V gene, CDR1 is LGHNA and CDR2 is YSLEER. CDR3 residues: CASSPQGVTDTQYF. The CDR3 nucleotides are TGCGCCAGCAGCCCCCAGGGCGTCACAGATACGCAGTATTTT.

A single count supports this clonotype. This sequence joins TRBV11-3 and TRBJ2-7; 10 nucleotides align to TRBD1. The germline V gene has CDR1 SGHNT and CDR2 YENEEA. Trimming at V came to 5 bases and at J to 4 bases, leaving 8 bases not matched to a gene. This CDR3 spans 15 amino acids. As DNA, the CDR3 is TGTGCCAGCAGCCCCTGGGGACAGGGGACGTACGAGCAGTACTTC. Protein product: CASSPWGQGTYEQYF.

The rearrangement joins TRBV28 to TRBJ1-6; D gene uncertain. The V end lost 5 bases, the J end lost 0 bases, and 8 bases lay between the germline ends. The CDR3 loop spans 15 amino acids. Germline V gene sequence: CDR1 MDHEN, CDR2 SYDVKM. CDR3 residues: CASSPQSSYNSPLHF. The CDR3 DNA follows: TGTGCCAGCAGTCCCCAGAGCTCCTATAATTCACCCCTCCACTTT.

The gene calls are TRBV11-2 and TRBJ1-2; D ambiguous. Per germline, CDR1 SGHAT and CDR2 FQNNGV. The V end lost 5 bases, the J end lost 2 bases, and 12 bases lay between the germline ends. The CDR3 extends over 14 amino acids. The CDR3 coding sequence is TGTGCCAGCAGCCCCCCCAAGGGCAACTATGGCTACACCTTC. This gives the protein CASSPPKGNYGYTF.

The sample holds many counts of this clonotype. V usage is TRBV12-3 or TRBV12-4 and J usage is TRBJ1-5; no clear D. CDR3 length: 15 amino acids. V was cut by 7 bases and J by 0 bases, with 13 bases left in between. The CDR3 region has the DNA TGTGCCAGCACCCTGAAGGGTTATAGCAATCAGCCCCAGCATTTT. Its translation: CASTLKGYSNQPQHF.

This clonotype was observed a handful of times. V is TRBV6-2 or TRBV6-3 and J is TRBJ1-4; 7 bases match TRBD1. This CDR3 is built from 16 residues. Germline CDR1 and CDR2: MNHEY and SVGEGT. Germline trimming cut 0 bases from V and 0 bases from J; bases unmatched to any gene: 1. CDR3 bases: TGTGCCAGCAGTTACTCCAGGGGGACAACTAATGAAAAACTGTTTTTT. Translated, it gives CASSYSRGTTNEKLFF.

The chain couples TRBV2 to TRBJ1-1; perhaps TRBD1 as D (6 bases). V gave up 2 bases and J gave up 11 bases, with 24 bases separating them. CDR3 size: 16 residues. Germline V gives CDR1 SNHLY, CDR2 FYNNEI. In DNA, the CDR3 is TGTGCCAGCAGTGAAAAAGGGGGGGCAGCTATAGCCTTGGCTTTCTTT. The encoded protein is CASSEKGGAAIALAFF.

This clonotype was detected only a few times. The V and J genes are TRBV11-2 and TRBJ2-1; D call uncertain. Deletions cut 5 bases from V and 0 bases from J, with 11 bases between. From germline, CDR1 is SGHAT and CDR2 FQNNGV. The CDR3 spans 15 residues. CDR3 DNA: TGTGCCAGCAGCGTTAGTGGCATCTCCTACAATGAGCAGTTCTTC. It encodes CASSVSGISYNEQFF.

The V gene is TRBV5-1, the J gene TRBJ2-3; D is perhaps TRBD2 (6 bases). The CDR3 has 16 residues. CDR1 SGHRS and CDR2 YFSETQ come from the germline V gene. The V end lost 7 bases, the J end lost 1 base, and 19 bases lay between the germline ends. CDR3 protein: CASLLGGRGGTDTQYF. The CDR3 DNA follows: TGCGCCAGCCTCCTCGGCGGACGCGGGGGCACAGATACGCAGTATTTT.

This rearrangement joins TRBV11-2 to TRBJ1-1; maybe TRBD1 (6 bases). Germline loops: CDR1 SGHAT, CDR2 FQNNGV. The CDR3 sequence is 14 residues long. Trimming pared 6 bases from V and 8 bases from J, leaving 19 bases between. The CDR3 sequence is CASSVQLQGGEAFF. The CDR3 nucleotides read TGTGCCAGCAGTGTCCAACTACAGGGAGGAGAAGCTTTCTTT.

This clonotype was observed a handful of times. The CDR3 bases are TGCAGTGCTAGAGATAGGGGCAGGGATCCCTACGAGCAGTACTTC. Protein: CSARDRGRDPYEQYF. This chain uses TRBV20-1 with TRBJ2-7; maybe TRBD1 (5 bases). Trimming took off 0 bases at V and 2 bases at J, with 14 bases between the two ends. The CDR3 runs to 15 residues. CDR1 and CDR2 from the germline V gene are DFQATT and SNEGSKA (reference sequence).